These 29 T cell receptor beta chains came from one sample sequenced in a study of blood T cell repertoires in COVID-19. The repertoire was sequenced with immunoSEQ multiplex PCR; TCRdb's copy has only in-frame clones and lacks some. The sample shows tens of thousands of clones, around 83% of them seen only once. Sequences were obtained from peripheral blood. These receptors were taken from a human donor in a cohort sampled during active COVID-19.

The chain employs TRBV7-9 and TRBJ1-4; D is ambiguous. Germline loops: CDR1 SEHNR, CDR2 FQNEAQ (reference sequence). V lost 0 bases and J lost 5, with 16 bases in between. The CDR3 runs 17 residues. CDR3 in DNA: TGTGCCAGCAGCTTAGCCCCGGGAGGCAGTGAAAATGAAAAACTGTTTTTT. It is translated as CASSLAPGGSENEKLFF.

As DNA, the CDR3 is TGCGCCAGCTCCCCATCCGGACACCACGCCTACGAGCAGTACTTC. It yields the protein CASSPSGHHAYEQYF. The chain links TRBV23-1 to TRBJ2-7; possible D gene TRBD1, 5 bases. TRBV23-1 is an open reading frame whose function is uncertain. This CDR3 is 15 amino acids long. Between the trimmed V and J ends, which lost 8 bases and 2 bases, there was a span of 19 bases.

The chain combines TRBV30 with TRBJ2-2; 10 bases match TRBD1. Per germline, CDR1 GTSNPN and CDR2 SVGIG (reference sequence). V was clipped by 7 bases and J by 5 bases; unmatched bases: 4. The CDR3 consists of 13 residues. The CDR3 DNA is TGTGCCTCGACAGGGGGCGGTACCGGGGAGCTGTTTTTT. Translation gives CASTGGGTGELFF.

The chain links TRBV7-9 to TRBJ2-7; unclear D gene. The CDR3 loop spans 12 amino acids. Germline V gene lookup returns CDR1 SEHNR and CDR2 FQNEAQ (reference sequence). With 5 bases removed from V and 3 bases from J, the gap between germline ends came to 8 bases. The CDR3 loop reads CASSLLYYEQYF. CDR3 nucleotide sequence: TGTGCCAGCAGCCTCCTATACTACGAGCAGTACTTC.

The CDR3 protein is CASSDRGPGNTIYF. In nucleotides, the CDR3 is TGTGCCAGCAGTGACAGGGGACCTGGAAACACCATATATTTT. The rearrangement joins TRBV25-1 to TRBJ1-3, with TRBD1 as a possible D gene (6 bases). Trimming removed 3 bases from V and 2 bases from J, with 8 bases in between. The CDR3 spans 14 residues. Germline-derived CDR1 and CDR2 are MGHDK and SYGVNS.

The V gene is TRBV9, the J gene TRBJ1-3; 7 bases are a match to TRBD1. Germline CDR1 SGDLS, CDR2 YYNGEE. The CDR3 sequence is 17 residues long. V lost 3 bases to trimming and J lost 0 bases; unmatched junction nucleotides: 9. The CDR3 DNA reads as TGTGCCAGCAGCGCCCGGGACAGCTACCTCTCTGGAAACACCATATATTTT. Its protein product is CASSARDSYLSGNTIYF.

The V and J genes are TRBV5-6 and TRBJ1-1, with no clear D. Germline CDR1 is SGHDT and CDR2 is YYEEEE. V was trimmed by 4 bases and J by 3 bases, leaving 4 bases between them. This CDR3 contains 11 residues. The CDR3 protein is CASSLYTEAFF. CDR3 bases: TGTGCCAGCAGCCTTTACACTGAAGCTTTCTTT.

The gene calls are TRBV12-3 or TRBV12-4 and TRBJ2-5; D is ambiguous. The CDR3 runs to 13 residues. The germline V and J ends were trimmed by 3 bases and 4 bases, with 9 bases remaining between them. CDR3 in DNA: TGTGCCAGCAGTTTTACTTCCGGAGAGACCCAGTACTTC. It specifies CASSFTSGETQYF.

The chain joins TRBV2 to TRBJ2-4, with unresolved D. The CDR3 covers 16 residues. V shed 3 bases and J shed 0 bases, with 12 bases lying between them. Germline V gene data show CDR1 as SNHLY and CDR2 as FYNNEI. This CDR3 is CASSDRGVEAKNIQYF. CDR3 DNA: TGTGCCAGCAGTGACCGCGGTGTGGAAGCCAAAAACATTCAGTACTTC. The full variable domain, in which reference TRBV2 and TRBJ2-4 provide the parts outside the CDR3, is EPEVTQTPSHQVTQMGQEVILRCVPISNHLYFYWYRQILGQKVEFLVSFYNNEISEKSEIFDDQFSVERPDGSNFTLKIRSTKLEDSAMYFCASSDRGVEAKNIQYFGAGTRLSVL.

This chain links TRBV3-1 (or the pseudogene TRBV3-2) with TRBJ2-1; 7 bases are shared with TRBD2. Losses at the gene ends were 3 bases for V and 7 bases for J; bases not matched to a gene: 9. This CDR3 has 15 amino acids. Per the germline V gene, CDR1 is LGHDT and CDR2 is YNNKEL (reference sequence). The CDR3 DNA reads as TGTGCCAGCAGCCAGTTCCGGGCGGGGGAGAATGAGCAGTTCTTC. Translated: CASSQFRAGENEQFF.

CDR3 amino acids: CASTPSGGGFGANVLTF. CDR3 sequence (DNA): TGTGCCAGCACACCCTCAGGGGGCGGCTTTGGGGCCAACGTCCTGACTTTC. The genes are TRBV28 and TRBJ2-6; 8 bases fit TRBD1. This CDR3 contains 17 residues. Germline V gene lookup returns CDR1 MDHEN and CDR2 SYDVKM. J gave up 3 bases and V 7 bases, and 11 bases lay outside the gene matches. Using reference TRBV28 and TRBJ2-6 for the parts outside the CDR3, the full variable domain is DVKVTQSSRYLVKRTGEKVFLECVQDMDHENMFWYRQDPGLGLRLIYFSYDVKMKEKGDIPEGYSVSREKKERFSLILESASTNQTSMYLCASTPSGGGFGANVLTFGAGSRLTVL.

V gene TRBV5-1 combines with J gene TRBJ2-3; the D is unclear. This CDR3 has 10 amino acids. The germline V gene encodes CDR1 SGHRS and CDR2 YFSETQ. V was cut by 7 bases and J by 5 bases, with 5 bases left in between. The CDR3 loop reads CASSGDTQYF. Written as DNA, the CDR3 is TGCGCCAGCTCCGGAGATACGCAGTATTTT.

CDR3 coding DNA: TGTGCCAGCAGCTCGTCCCAGGGGTACACTGAAGCTTTCTTT. The encoded protein is CASSSSQGYTEAFF. The chain links TRBV7-2 to TRBJ1-1, with D maybe TRBD1 (6 bases). Germline CDR1 and CDR2: SGHTA and FQGNSA. The CDR3 loop spans 14 amino acids. The V and J ends lost 4 bases and 3 bases respectively, with 12 bases between them.

The chain carries TRBV6-4 and TRBJ2-1; D gene ambiguous. Germline V gives CDR1 MRHNA, CDR2 SNTAGT. The V end lost 4 bases, the J end lost 1 base, and 11 bases lay between the germline ends. CDR3 length equals 15 residues. The CDR3 here is CASSVGPGSYNEQFF. In nucleotides, the CDR3 is TGTGCCAGCAGTGTTGGCCCCGGGTCCTACAATGAGCAGTTCTTC.

V gene TRBV24-1 combines with J gene TRBJ2-3; 8 bases align to TRBD2. The V and J ends lost 2 bases and 5 bases, in that order; junction bases with no gene match: 11. Germline lookup yields CDR1 KGHDR and CDR2 SFDVKD. The CDR3 loop spans 17 amino acids. CDR3 DNA sequence: TGTGCCACCAGTGATTCCATTCTAGCGGGTACGTTAGATACGCAGTATTTT. It specifies CATSDSILAGTLDTQYF.

This sequence joins TRBV9 and TRBJ2-3, with D maybe TRBD2 (6 bases). With 2 bases removed from V and 0 bases from J, the gap between germline ends came to 13 bases. The length of the CDR3 is 16 residues. The germline gives CDR1 SGDLS, CDR2 YYNGEE. CDR3 loop: CASSVIGSLSTDTQYF. Here the CDR3 DNA reads TGTGCCAGCAGCGTGATCGGGAGCCTTAGCACAGATACGCAGTATTTT.

The chain joins TRBV30 to TRBJ1-2; D is unresolved. V shed 2 bases and J shed 4 bases, with 8 bases lying between them. The germline CDR1 and CDR2 sequences are GTSNPN and SVGIG (reference sequence). This CDR3 is built from 12 residues. The CDR3 loop is CAWSSGRYGYTF. In DNA form, the CDR3 reads TGTGCCTGGAGTAGCGGCCGCTATGGCTACACCTTC.

With respect to this clone: The same CDR3 arises from other DNA sequences in this sample as well. The chain joins TRBV19 to TRBJ2-2; TRBD2 is a possible D gene (6 bases). Trimming took 5 bases from V and 2 from J, leaving 15 bases between them. The CDR3 extends over 16 amino acids. Per the germline V gene, CDR1 is LNHDA and CDR2 is SQIVND (reference sequence). The DNA of the CDR3 is TGTGCCAGTAGTGCACCAAGCGGGCCAAACACCGGGGAGCTGTTTTTT. It yields the protein CASSAPSGPNTGELFF.

V gene TRBV5-4 combines with J gene TRBJ1-2, with TRBD1 matching 9 bases. The length of the CDR3 is 15 residues. J was trimmed by 5 bases and V by 4 bases; bases with no gene match: 9. CDR1 SGHNT and CDR2 YYREEE come from the germline V gene (reference sequence). Here the CDR3 reads CASSIPQGAGYGYTF. The CDR3 DNA follows: TGTGCCAGCAGCATCCCACAGGGGGCGGGGTATGGCTACACCTTC.

This chain connects TRBV5-1 to TRBJ2-1, with 8 bases aligning to TRBD1. The CDR3 consists of 14 residues. Germline values: CDR1 SGHRS, CDR2 YFSETQ. The J segment lost 10 bases and the V segment lost 0 bases, leaving 6 bases of the junction unmatched. The CDR3 here is CASSLGQGAREQFF. The CDR3 DNA follows: TGCGCCAGCAGCTTGGGTCAGGGGGCGAGGGAGCAGTTCTTC.

The J gene is TRBJ1-6, the V gene TRBV10-3; a possible D gene is TRBD1 (5 bases). CDR3 size: 13 residues. Germline-derived CDR1 and CDR2 are ENHRY and SYGVKD. V gave up 3 bases and J gave up 10 bases, with 10 bases separating them. The CDR3 DNA is TGTGCCATCAGTGACAGGGTCGAATCACCCCTCCACTTT. Translating gives CAISDRVESPLHF.

The chain carries TRBV7-9 and TRBJ2-3, with 10 bases fitting TRBD2. The ends lost 2 bases at V and 5 bases at J; junction bases unmatched: 13. The length of the CDR3 is 18 residues. CDR1 and CDR2 (germline): SEHNR, FQNEAQ (reference sequence). CDR3 loop: CASSLYPNSGGLGDTQYF. In DNA form, the CDR3 reads TGTGCCAGCAGCTTATACCCAAATAGCGGGGGGCTTGGAGATACGCAGTATTTT.

The chain recombines TRBV6-5 with TRBJ1-3; D perhaps matches TRBD1 (5 bases). Trimming took 6 bases from V and 4 from J, leaving 7 bases between them. CDR3 length: 12 amino acids. Germline V lookup: CDR1 MNHEY, CDR2 SVGAGI. The chain's CDR3 is CASRGLGNTIYF. The CDR3 DNA is TGTGCCAGCAGGGGGCTGGGAAACACCATATATTTT.

J is TRBJ2-3 and V is TRBV5-1; D perhaps matches TRBD1 (5 bases). Germline CDR1 is SGHRS and CDR2 is YFSETQ. This CDR3 comprises 15 residues. The V and J ends lost 3 bases and 6 bases respectively, with 17 bases between them. For the CDR3, the DNA is TGCGCCAGCAGCTCCCTTCCCTCAGGGCAGGATACGCAGTATTTT. It encodes CASSSLPSGQDTQYF.

DNA of the CDR3: TGTGCCAGCAGTTTAGGGGGGGCCGGGAACGAGCAGTACTTC. Translated: CASSLGGAGNEQYF. V and J are TRBV27 and TRBJ2-7; D possibly corresponds to TRBD2 (7 bases). Looked up from germline, CDR1 is MNHEY and CDR2 is SMNVEV (reference sequence). The CDR3 runs 14 residues. V gave up 2 bases and J gave up 5 bases, with 13 bases separating them.

There are a few counts of this clone. The rearrangement joins TRBV5-1 to TRBJ1-1; 9 bases agree with TRBD1. This CDR3 region has 14 residues. Germline CDR1 and CDR2: SGHRS and YFSETQ. The V segment lost 6 bases and the J segment 7 bases; nucleotides outside the gene matches: 10. The CDR3 sequence: CASNSQGARGEAFF. In nucleotides, the CDR3 is TGCGCCAGCAACTCACAGGGGGCACGGGGTGAAGCTTTCTTT.

V usage is TRBV19 and J usage is TRBJ1-2; no clear D gene. The CDR3 is 12 amino acids. Germline CDR1 LNHDA, CDR2 SQIVND (reference sequence). Between the trimmed V and J ends, which lost 5 bases and 11 bases, there was a span of 15 bases. The CDR3 loop is CASSFEKPLYTF. CDR3 bases: TGTGCCAGTAGTTTTGAGAAGCCGCTTTACACCTTC.

The chain combines TRBV7-9 with TRBJ1-6, with 9 bases aligning to TRBD1. The germline CDR1 and CDR2 sequences are SEHNR and FQNEAQ (reference sequence). Unmatched junction bases numbered 4, after V lost 3 bases and J lost 7 bases. The CDR3 runs to 15 residues. CDR3 amino acids: CASSLGQGGNSPLHF. For the CDR3, the DNA is TGTGCCAGCAGCTTGGGACAGGGAGGAAATTCACCCCTCCACTTT.

The gene calls are TRBV5-1 and TRBJ2-3, with D possibly being TRBD2 (7 bases). CDR1 is SGHRS and CDR2 is YFSETQ in the germline V gene. Trimming pared 5 bases from V and 3 bases from J, leaving 16 bases between. The CDR3 extends over 15 amino acids. CDR3 bases: TGCGCCAGCAGTTCGGGGGGCGGTGGGACAGATACGCAGTATTTT. Translated, it gives CASSSGGGGTDTQYF.